The clone carrying this T cell receptor (beta chain) has more than one count but fewer than ten. This sample is part of a study of identical twins. V shed 6 bases, J shed 2 bases, and the junction held 4 bases outside the gene matches. The CDR3 has 15 residues. Germline values: CDR1 MRHNA, CDR2 SNTAGT. TCRdb called the 5' RACE reads again in MiXCR, with one record for every CDR3 protein. The table records 200,000 to 250,000 distinct CDR3 sequences, about an eighth of them present only once. This sample also appeared in a second study, on yellow fever vaccine responses in identical twins.

The source of this sequence is a woman under 30 in good health. Sequencing was done on a sample of memory (CD45RO+) T cells sorted from blood. This chain joins TRBV6-4 and TRBJ2-3; TRBD2 aligns across 11 bases. The CDR3 protein is CASSLTSGDTDTQYF. The CDR3 nucleotides are TGTGCCAGCAGCTTGACTAGCGGGGACACAGATACGCAGTATTTT.